This TCR beta chain came from a study of T cell changes during pregnancy in multiple sclerosis. The data were produced by immunoSEQ multiplex PCR, yet TCRdb's version contains in-frame clones alone and is incomplete. The profile covers some 48,000 clones, with approximately 90% appearing a single time and approximately 8.3% taken by the ten largest. The CDR3 sequence is 16 residues long. Looked up from germline, CDR1 is SGHDN and CDR2 is FVKESK. V lost 8 bases to trimming and J lost 4 bases, with 21 bases between them. This clonotype originated in a female donor with multiple sclerosis, enrolled in a pregnancy study. V gene TRBV14 combines with J gene TRBJ2-1; D is unclear. The sequencing used CD8+ T cells from peripheral blood mononuclear cells, collected in the second trimester of pregnancy. The CDR3 DNA follows: TGTGCCAGCTCGCTCCGACACGTTTTAAATTACAATGAGCAGTTCTTC. Its protein product is CASSLRHVLNYNEQFF.